This T cell receptor (beta chain) was identified during a study of cytomegalovirus exposure and HLA in healthy donors (dated by TCRdb to the late 2010s). Regarding the study in general: An earlier analysis of about 560 of the donors reported approximately 280 Gb of sequence data and around 120 million unique TCR beta sequences obtained from about 179 million T cells. To predict cytomegalovirus infection status, the study combined high-throughput TCR immunosequencing, statistical association of individual TCRs with disease status, and machine learning. In a later analysis, previously published TCR beta repertoires from hundreds of donors were re-analyzed and high-resolution HLA genotyping was added so that TCR occurrence patterns could be studied. In an earlier analysis of roughly 580 of the donors, high-throughput TCR beta sequencing was used to judge whether each TCR beta V gene segment behaved as functional or pseudogenic. The aim of the study was to test whether cataloging public T cell receptors could identify signatures of past pathogen exposure. Genome-wide SNP genotypes for about 60% of the roughly 670 donors were used in a later genetic analysis, which treated that subset as a discovery cohort. Of the approximately 400 genotyped donors, approximately 83% fell in the genetic ancestry cluster associated with self-reported Caucasian donors. Donor age, sex, ethnicity and CMV serostatus were collected together with the repertoire data. All discovery cohort repertoires had been generated using a single sequencing platform. Across approximately 420 genotyped donors of the cohort, an average of about 220,000 unique TCR beta nucleotide sequences per donor were sequenced, and roughly 20% of those sequences were non-productive. In the later analysis, no new phenotypic data were used to find candidate immune exposures; instead, reliance was placed on TCR beta sequences and their occurrence across donors. Class I and class II HLA loci were covered by the typing at four-digit resolution. Along with the approximately 600-subject first cohort, a separate validation cohort of roughly 110 different subjects was used. Typing coverage varied by locus: roughly 620-640 donors for A, B, C, DRB1 and DQB1; roughly 520 for DQA1; about 570 for DPA1; 450 to 480 for DPB1. Because of strong linkage in the cohort, five DR-DQ haplotypes were treated as single units for association and clustering. The study used immunosequencing to profile the T cell repertoires of approximately 630 subjects and linked those repertoires to cytomegalovirus serostatus. An early release covering some 640 HLA-typed donors comprised roughly 300 gigabases of sequencing data and around 85 million unique TCR sequences. Here is what the overall study found, with its caveats: Linkage disequilibrium might explain the correlated functional status among segregating V segments, but an unknown experimental factor could not be ruled out. Some 16 rarely observed V segments, including chromosome 9 orphons, were excluded from the earlier analysis of almost 600 of the donors because counts were too low. Most TCR sequences were observed very rarely across donors, whereas some public TCRs were present in many individuals. The study gave a list of about 170 TCR beta chains associated with cytomegalovirus. The classifier was reported to diagnose cytomegalovirus status with high specificity and sensitivity in both the original cohort and the validation cohort. Three of the identified cytomegalovirus-associated TCR beta chains were confirmed in vitro to be specific for cytomegalovirus antigens. A further reported finding was that TCR beta sequences accurately predicted the HLA-A and HLA-B alleles for most subjects in the first cohort. CMV serostatus was the only immune exposure information available for the cohort. Assigning TCR associations to individual alleles was difficult when HLA alleles, especially DR and DQ, strongly co-occurred. In a later genetic analysis, a missense DCLRE1C variant was associated with V-gene and J-gene trimming of TCR beta chains, and the association was replicated in an independent cohort. The presence/absence analyses assumed that sequencing depth was roughly uniform across donors, and that assumption may not be true. According to a later analysis, TCR association rates differed among HLA loci, with DRB1 alleles showing the most associated TCRs and HLA-C alleles showing the fewest. Compared with the roughly 700-donor mean, donors in an Asian-associated ancestry cluster had fewer N-insertions in productive TCRs, according to a later genetic analysis. In an earlier analysis of some 540 of the donors, most TCR beta V segments appeared in productive rearrangements about 90% or about 30% of the time, broadly matching IMGT annotations. A later analysis found that HLA-associated TCR beta chains were more clonally expanded and had lower generation probabilities than equally common non-associated chains. Several of the top co-occurrence clusters appeared to be linked to parvovirus B19, influenza, CMV and Epstein-Barr virus, according to a later analysis. A cluster of highly shared sequence variants was judged likely to represent a technical artifact of the sequencing pipeline. In this cohort, only TCR beta chains were sequenced, and detectable features were limited by the absence of alpha or paired-chain data. At a false discovery rate of 0.05, a later analysis linked around 17,000 TCR beta sequences to specific HLA alleles. HLA typing was unavailable for some donors at each locus, so association tests used only the typed subset. According to a later analysis, most CMV-associated TCR beta chains appeared to be HLA-restricted, and the HLA associations seemed to be driven largely by CMV exposure. The authors suggested that the approach could potentially be extended to other disease states and immunological phenotypes.

In total, roughly 710 healthy bone marrow donors made up the cohort. Cohort members were all nominally healthy when sampled, although unrecorded immune exposures were likely present. The donor tested CMV seropositive, placing the donor among the 289 seropositive members of the cohort. A peripheral blood sample was collected from each donor, and TCR beta sequencing was performed on peripheral blood mononuclear cells. Genomic DNA was extracted from the blood cell samples with the Qiagen DNeasy Blood Extraction Kit. Worth noting for this clone: It has no known antigen specificity. One base away there is no much larger clone; base qualities are not given.

Library preparation used the immunoSEQ multiplex PCR assay. A mixture of 60 forward primers for TCR Vbeta segments and 13 reverse primers for TCR Jbeta segments was used in the multiplex PCR. A multiplex PCR assay on genomic DNA amplified the CDR3 region of rearranged TCR beta genes. On the Illumina HiSeq System, the amplified TCR beta libraries were sequenced as 87-base-pair reads. The paper's data handling went like this. Across the 670 or so repertoires, a later analysis counted around 80 million unique TCR beta chains, roughly 11 million of which were shared by at least two donors. Raw reads were error-corrected and collapsed into unique sequences by a nearest-neighbor algorithm in which closely related sequences were merged to remove PCR and sequencing errors. CDR3 sequences were aligned to IMGT reference sequences to assign V, D and J gene segments. For a sequence to be retained, a match of at least six nucleotides was required to both a V gene segment and a J gene segment. Rearrangements were classified as productive when the CDR3 lacked stop codons and remained in frame with V and J, and all other rearrangements were classified as non-productive. Following IMGT convention, CDR3 was defined as the stretch from the second conserved V-encoded cysteine up to the conserved J-encoded phenylalanine. In an earlier analysis of 587 of the donors, sequences lacking an unambiguous match to a single V gene segment were excluded. In an earlier analysis of roughly 600 of the donors, a V segment was called functional when productive rearrangements were above 56.7%, and segregating when the standard deviation between donors exceeded 5%. To diagnose cytomegalovirus status from the catalog of TCR beta chain sequences, a statistical classification framework was built. In a later analysis, TCR nucleotide sequences were compared against IMGT/GENE-DB human TR gene sequences so that V and J genes could be assigned. A later analysis assigned CDR3 sequences and most-parsimonious VDJ recombination scenarios with the TCRdist pipeline. In a later analysis, every TCR beta chain was defined by the combination of its CDR3 amino acid sequence and its V-gene family, and reads without a unique V-gene family were dropped. To address suspected cross-contamination and a sequencing artifact, a later analysis removed 450 to 700 highly shared, low-generation-probability nucleotide sequences. For each public chain, a later analysis derived a clonal expansion index from normalized ranks of inferred template counts within each repertoire. A later analysis computed generation probabilities with a VDJ recombination model fitted to out-of-frame rearrangements, and checked the results against IGoR. In a later analysis, TCR-TCR, TCR-HLA and TCR-CMV co-occurrence was scored with hypergeometric tests, and a repertoire-size bias correction was applied to TCR pairs. In a later analysis, false discovery rates were estimated by permuting HLA or CMV assignments 20 times. In a later analysis, co-occurring TCRs were grouped with DBSCAN, and TCRdist sequence similarity was added when clustering was performed within HLA-allele-positive subsets. Co-occurrence clustering excluded repertoires with fewer than 30,000 or more than 120,000 public chains, plus five with anomalous nucleotide sharing. TCRdb retrieved this table from immuneACCESS and kept in-frame rearrangements only. Not all clones are present; in checked studies, unresolved V genes account for under half, and no reason is known for the remainder. The D gene and trimming were derived from the DNA, and the V and J assignments and clone size from that table. The sample table contains fewer than 55,000 clones; only one count was recorded for about 71% of them. The top ten hold about 22% of the sample.

The sample was PBMCs. This sequence originates from a woman aged 50 to 65 in good health and CMV-seropositive.

The CDR3 reads as follows: CASSVGGNTQYF. The nucleotide sequence is given as TGTGCCAGCAGCGTAGGAGGGAATACGCAGTATTTT. Recombination joined TRBV9 with TRBJ2-3; the D gene is possibly TRBD2, with 5 bases matching. Counted from cysteine to phenylalanine, this CDR3 has 12 amino acids. Left in the record is the CDR3 DNA by itself, 36 bases read in frame from the first base. V loses 0 bases, J loses 7 bases, and the germline ends lie 6 bases apart. Per the germline V gene, SGDLS is the CDR1 and YYNGEE is the CDR2.